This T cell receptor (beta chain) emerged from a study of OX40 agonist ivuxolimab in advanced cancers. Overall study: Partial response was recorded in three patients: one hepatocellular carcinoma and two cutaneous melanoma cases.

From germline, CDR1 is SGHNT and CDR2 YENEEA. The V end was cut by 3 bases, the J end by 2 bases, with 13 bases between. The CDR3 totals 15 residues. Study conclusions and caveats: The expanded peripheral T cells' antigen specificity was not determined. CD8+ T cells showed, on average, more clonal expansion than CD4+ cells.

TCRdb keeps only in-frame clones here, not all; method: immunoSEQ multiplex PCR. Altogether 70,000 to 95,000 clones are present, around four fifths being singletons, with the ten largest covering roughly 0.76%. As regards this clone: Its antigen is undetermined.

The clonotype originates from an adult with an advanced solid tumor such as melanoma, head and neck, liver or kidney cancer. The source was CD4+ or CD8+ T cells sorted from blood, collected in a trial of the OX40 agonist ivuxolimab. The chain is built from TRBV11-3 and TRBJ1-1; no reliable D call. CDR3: CASSFLRLSNTEAFF. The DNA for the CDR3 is TGTGCCAGCAGCTTCCTAAGGCTTAGCAACACTGAAGCTTTCTTT.